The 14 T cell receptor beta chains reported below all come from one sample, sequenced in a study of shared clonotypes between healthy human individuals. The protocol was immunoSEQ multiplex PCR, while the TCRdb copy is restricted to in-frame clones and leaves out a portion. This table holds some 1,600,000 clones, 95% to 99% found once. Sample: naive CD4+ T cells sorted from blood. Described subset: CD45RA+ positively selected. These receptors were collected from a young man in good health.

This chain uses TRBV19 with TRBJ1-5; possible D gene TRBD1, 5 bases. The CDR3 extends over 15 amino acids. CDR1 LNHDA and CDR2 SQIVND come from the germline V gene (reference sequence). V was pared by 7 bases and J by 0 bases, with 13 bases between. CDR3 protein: CASNTQGNSNQPQHF. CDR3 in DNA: TGTGCCAGTAATACGCAGGGCAATAGCAATCAGCCCCAGCATTTT.

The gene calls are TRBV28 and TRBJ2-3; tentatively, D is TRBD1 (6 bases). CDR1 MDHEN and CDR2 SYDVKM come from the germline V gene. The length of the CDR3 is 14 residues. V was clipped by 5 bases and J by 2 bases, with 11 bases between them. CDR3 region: CASSVTGITDTQYF. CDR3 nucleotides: TGTGCCAGCAGTGTTACAGGGATCACAGATACGCAGTATTTT.

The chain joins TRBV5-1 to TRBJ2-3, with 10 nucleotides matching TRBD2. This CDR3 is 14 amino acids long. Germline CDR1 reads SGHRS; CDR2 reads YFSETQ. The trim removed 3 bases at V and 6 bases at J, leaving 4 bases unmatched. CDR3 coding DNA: TGCGCCAGCAGCTCGCCGACTAGCGGGGATACGCAGTATTTT. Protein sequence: CASSSPTSGDTQYF.

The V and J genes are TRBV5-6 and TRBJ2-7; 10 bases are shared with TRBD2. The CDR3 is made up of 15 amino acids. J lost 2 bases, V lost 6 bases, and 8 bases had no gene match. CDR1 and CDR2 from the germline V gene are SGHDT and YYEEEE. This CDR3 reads CASTPAAGGAYEQYF. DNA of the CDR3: TGTGCCAGCACTCCCGCAGCGGGAGGGGCCTACGAGCAGTACTTC.

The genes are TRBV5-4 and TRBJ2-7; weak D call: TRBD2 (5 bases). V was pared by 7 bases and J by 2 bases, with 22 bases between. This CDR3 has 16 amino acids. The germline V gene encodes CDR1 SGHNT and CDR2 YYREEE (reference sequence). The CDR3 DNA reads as TGTGCCAGCTCGCGTCGGACGGGAACCCCCACCTACGAGCAGTACTTC. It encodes CASSRRTGTPTYEQYF. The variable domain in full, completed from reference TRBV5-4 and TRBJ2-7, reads ETGVTQSPTHLIKTRGQQVTLRCSSQSGHNTVSWYQQALGQGPQFIFQYYREEENGRGNFPPRFSGLQFPNYSSELNVNALELDDSALYLCASSRRTGTPTYEQYFGPGTRLTVT.

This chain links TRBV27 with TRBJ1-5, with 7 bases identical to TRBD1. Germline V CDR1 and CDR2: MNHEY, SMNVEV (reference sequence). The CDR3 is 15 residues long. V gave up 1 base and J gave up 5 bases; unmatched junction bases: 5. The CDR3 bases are TGTGCCAGCAGTTTATATTGGCAGGGGGATCAGCCCCAGCATTTT. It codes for CASSLYWQGDQPQHF.

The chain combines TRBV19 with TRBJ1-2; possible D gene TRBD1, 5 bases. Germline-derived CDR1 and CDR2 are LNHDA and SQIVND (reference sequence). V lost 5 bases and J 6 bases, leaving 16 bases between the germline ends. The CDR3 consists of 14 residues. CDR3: CASSPQQVIDGYTF. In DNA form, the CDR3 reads TGTGCCAGTAGTCCCCAACAGGTAATCGATGGCTACACCTTC.

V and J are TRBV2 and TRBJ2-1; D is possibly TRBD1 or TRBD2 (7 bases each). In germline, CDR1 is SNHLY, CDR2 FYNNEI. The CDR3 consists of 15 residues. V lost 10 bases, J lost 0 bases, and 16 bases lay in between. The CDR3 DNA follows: TGTGCCACCCAACAGGGGACTATCTCCTACAATGAGCAGTTCTTC. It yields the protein CATQQGTISYNEQFF.

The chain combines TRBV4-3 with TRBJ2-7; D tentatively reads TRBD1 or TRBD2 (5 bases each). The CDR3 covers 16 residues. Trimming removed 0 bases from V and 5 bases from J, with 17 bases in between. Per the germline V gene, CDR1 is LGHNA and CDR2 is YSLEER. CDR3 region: CASSQDFSGQGHEQYF. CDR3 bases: TGCGCCAGCAGCCAAGATTTCAGCGGCCAGGGCCACGAGCAGTACTTC.

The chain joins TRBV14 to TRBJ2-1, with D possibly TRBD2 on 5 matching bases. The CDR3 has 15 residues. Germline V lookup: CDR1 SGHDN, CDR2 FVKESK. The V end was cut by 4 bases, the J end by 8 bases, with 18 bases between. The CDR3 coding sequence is TGTGCCAGCAGCCGTAGCGTAGGCACTCTGCATGAGCAGTTCTTC. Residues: CASSRSVGTLHEQFF.

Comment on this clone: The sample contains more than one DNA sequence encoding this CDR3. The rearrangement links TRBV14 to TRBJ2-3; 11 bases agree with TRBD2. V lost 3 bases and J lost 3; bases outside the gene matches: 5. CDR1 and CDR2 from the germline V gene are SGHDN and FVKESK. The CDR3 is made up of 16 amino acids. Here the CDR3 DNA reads TGTGCCAGCAGCCAGAGACTAGCGGGAAGGACAGATACGCAGTATTTT. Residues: CASSQRLAGRTDTQYF.

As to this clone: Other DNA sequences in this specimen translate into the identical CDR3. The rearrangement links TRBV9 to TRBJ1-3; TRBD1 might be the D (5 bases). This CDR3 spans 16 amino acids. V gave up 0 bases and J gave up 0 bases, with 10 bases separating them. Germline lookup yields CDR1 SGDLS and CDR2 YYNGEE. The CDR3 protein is CASSVAGGSSGNTIYF. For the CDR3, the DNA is TGTGCCAGCAGCGTAGCCGGGGGAAGCTCTGGAAACACCATATATTTT.

Here the CDR3 DNA reads TGTGCCAGCAGCGTAGCGGCGGGAGCACGGTACGAGCAGTACTTC. Translation: CASSVAAGARYEQYF. The rearrangement uses TRBV9 and TRBJ2-7, with TRBD2 matching 7 bases. The germline gives CDR1 SGDLS, CDR2 YYNGEE. V gave up 0 bases and J gave up 4 bases; unmatched junction bases: 7. This CDR3 has 15 amino acids.

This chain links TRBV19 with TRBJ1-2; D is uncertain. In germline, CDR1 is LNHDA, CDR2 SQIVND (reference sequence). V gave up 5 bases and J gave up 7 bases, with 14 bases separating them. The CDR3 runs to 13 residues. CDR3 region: CASSSKGSGGYTF. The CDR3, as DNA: TGTGCCAGTAGTTCTAAGGGAAGTGGTGGCTACACCTTC.